Below are 16 T cell receptor beta chains sequenced from a single sample in a study of T cell clonality in common variable immunodeficiency. Data came from immunoSEQ multiplex PCR; TCRdb stores just in-frame clones and leaves some out. This repertoire holds 50,000 to 70,000 clones, and none appear only once. Source material: peripheral blood mononuclear cells. These TCRs come from a person aged 18-69 years in good health.

To note about this clone: The CDR3 end falls 3 residues outside the read, so it is completed with the germline J gene. The genes are TRBV19 and TRBJ2-3, with D possibly TRBD2 on 5 matching bases. The CDR3 contains 14 residues. The V gene's germline CDR1 is LNHDA and CDR2 SQIVND (reference sequence). This CDR3 reads CASSIERTHQPQYF. The sequenced part of the CDR3 DNA is TGTGCCAGTAGTATAGAAAGGACTCATCAGCCG.

This clone was observed at least ten times. The missing CDR3 end, 3 residues past where the read stops, is filled in from the germline J gene. The V and J genes are TRBV6-2 or TRBV6-3 and TRBJ1-1, with D perhaps TRBD1 (5 bases). This CDR3 has 14 residues. V was clipped by 7 bases and J by 7 bases, with 19 bases between them. Germline V lookup: CDR1 MNHEY, CDR2 SVGEGT. The sequenced CDR3 bases are TGTGCCAGCAACCGGGGGGGTTTAAGGGGTGAA. Encoded protein: CASNRGGLRGE. The full CDR3 is CASNRGGLRGEAFF.

There are many counts of this clone. The read ends 3 residues early relative to the CDR3; the germline J gene fills the gap. The chain carries TRBV29-1 and TRBJ1-6; D might be TRBD1 (5 bases). Germline lookup yields CDR1 SQVTM and CDR2 ANQGSEA. There are 13 residues in the CDR3. CDR3 residues: CSVEVNRMRPLHF. The CDR3 bases that were read are TGCAGCGTTGAGGTTAACAGGATGAGGCCC.

Comments on this clone: The read falls 3 residues short of the CDR3 end, and the missing part is taken from the germline J gene. The genes are TRBV5-1 and TRBJ2-7; 11 positions agree with TRBD2. Unmatched junction bases numbered 7, after V lost 4 bases and J lost 4 bases. Germline CDR1 reads SGHRS; CDR2 reads YFSETQ. The CDR3 loop spans 15 amino acids. The CDR3 loop reads CASSPRLAGTYEQYF. Partial CDR3 DNA: TGCGCCAGCAGCCCCAGACTAGCGGGAACGTACGAG.

Turning to this clone: The read terminates 3 residues ahead of where the CDR3 ends, so the germline J gene completes it. This chain connects TRBV11-2 to TRBJ1-1, with D possibly matching TRBD1 (5 bases). Germline V lookup: CDR1 SGHAT, CDR2 FQNNGV. The CDR3 extends over 14 amino acids. Trimming removed 7 bases at V and 4 bases at J, with 16 bases between. The CDR3 sequence is CASNSPKGRTEAFF. The CDR3 bases that were read are TGTGCCAGCAACTCACCCAAGGGGCGCACTGAA.

This clone has more than one count but fewer than ten. The sequenced part of the CDR3 DNA is TGCGCCAGCAGCTTGGTGGCGGGGAACCTCAATGAG. Translation gives CASSLVAGNLNE. The whole CDR3 protein is CASSLVAGNLNEQFF. This chain joins TRBV5-1 and TRBJ2-1; TRBD2 is a possible D gene (6 bases). Read coverage stops 3 residues before the CDR3 terminus; the germline J gene supplies the remainder. Between the trimmed V and J ends, which lost 0 bases and 6 bases, there was a span of 13 bases. The CDR3 sequence is 15 residues long. Germline V gene sequence: CDR1 SGHRS, CDR2 YFSETQ.

This clone was seen a few times. The read is 3 residues too short to cover the CDR3 end, so that end is filled in from the germline J gene. The chain is built from TRBV7-6 and TRBJ2-3; the D gene is possibly TRBD1 (6 bases). From germline, CDR1 is SGHVS and CDR2 FNYEAQ. The CDR3 spans 18 residues. The CDR3 is CASSLRVQGALSGETQYF. The CDR3 bases that were read are TGTGCCAGCAGCTTAAGGGTACAGGGAGCCCTTTCGGGTGAGACG.

This clone appeared a few times. The missing CDR3 end, 3 residues past where the read stops, is filled in from the germline J gene. J is TRBJ2-2 and V is TRBV2, with TRBD1 as a possible D gene (5 bases). Germline V gene lookup returns CDR1 SNHLY and CDR2 FYNNEI. The CDR3 runs 15 residues. The sequenced part of the CDR3 DNA is TGTGCCAGCCGGGCGGATCACTCTGGGGCCAACGTG. This gives the protein CASRADHSGANV. The whole CDR3 region reads CASRADHSGANVLFF.

This clone was recorded at least ten times. CDR3 sequence reads: CASSLDRVPYEQYF. Partial CDR3 DNA: TGTGCCAGCAGTTTGGACAGGGTCCCCTACGAG. The chain is built from TRBV9 and TRBJ2-7; 8 nucleotides align to TRBD1. The read halts 3 residues ahead of the CDR3 end, with the missing end drawn from the germline J gene. The J segment lost 2 bases and the V segment lost 5 bases, leaving 6 bases of the junction unmatched. The CDR3 has 14 amino acids. Per germline, CDR1 SGDLS and CDR2 YYNGEE.

This clone was observed at least ten times. Read data end 3 residues before the CDR3 end; the end is taken from the germline J gene. The rearrangement uses TRBV11-2 and TRBJ2-1; no reliable D call. The germline V gene encodes CDR1 SGHAT and CDR2 FQNNGV. This CDR3 region has 12 residues. Trimming removed 4 bases from V and 8 bases from J, with 9 bases in between. CDR3 protein: CASSSRSHEQFF. CDR3 DNA, as far as it was read: TGTGCCAGCAGCTCCAGGAGCCATGAG. The full variable domain, rest sourced from reference TRBV11-2 and TRBJ2-1, is EAGVAQSPRYKIIEKRQSVAFWCNPISGHATLYWYQQILGQGPKLLIQFQNNGVVDDSQLPKDRFSAERLKGVDSTLKIQPAKLEDSAVYLCASSSRSHEQFFGPGTRLTVL.

The table lists this clone with many counts. From the germline J gene comes the end of the CDR3, since the read stops 3 residues before it. This chain uses TRBV19 with TRBJ1-2; D is ambiguous. The germline CDR1 and CDR2 sequences are LNHDA and SQIVND (reference sequence). The CDR3 runs 13 residues. Incomplete CDR3 DNA: TGTGCCAGTAGGCTCTTGGGCCTGAAGGGC. Amino acids: CASRLLGLKG. The full-length CDR3 reads as CASRLLGLKGYTF.

This clone has at least ten counts. Coverage ceases 3 residues before the CDR3 finishes, and the germline J gene fills in the end. The chain joins TRBV9 to TRBJ1-3; 10 bases are shared with TRBD1. This CDR3 is 16 amino acids long. Unmatched junction bases numbered 5, after V lost 2 bases and J lost 3 bases. Germline V lookup: CDR1 SGDLS, CDR2 YYNGEE. The part of the CDR3 DNA that was read is TGTGCCAGCAGCGTGACAGGGGGCGGCGGTGGAAACACC. As protein: CASSVTGGGGGNT. The entire CDR3 is CASSVTGGGGGNTIYF.

This clone was seen ten or more times. The DNA ends 3 residues before the CDR3 does, and the rest of the CDR3 is filled in from the germline J gene. The chain recombines TRBV9 with TRBJ2-6; 8 positions agree with TRBD1. Per germline, CDR1 SGDLS and CDR2 YYNGEE. Trimming at V came to 4 bases and at J to 4 bases, leaving 7 bases not matched to a gene. The CDR3 totals 16 residues. CDR3 sequence: CASSPWTGPGANVLTF. The CDR3 bases that were read are TGTGCCAGCAGCCCGTGGACAGGGCCCGGGGCCAACGTC.

Points on this clone: The sequenced fragment ends 3 residues before the CDR3 boundary, so the rest is inferred from the germline J gene. The chain couples TRBV5-1 to TRBJ2-3; 7 nucleotides agree with TRBD1. Losses at the gene ends were 5 bases for V and 3 bases for J; bases not matched to a gene: 9. The CDR3 is 15 residues long. Germline V gene lookup returns CDR1 SGHRS and CDR2 YFSETQ. The sequenced part of the CDR3 DNA is TGCGCCAGCAGACGTCCCCAGGGGGTTACAGATACG. Its translation is CASRRPQGVTDT. The CDR3 reads in full as CASRRPQGVTDTQYF. Drawing the rest from reference TRBV5-1 and TRBJ2-3, the complete variable domain is KAGVTQTPRYLIKTRGQQVTLSCSPISGHRSVSWYQQTPGQGLQFLFEYFSETQRNKGNFPGRFSGRQFSNSRSEMNVSTLELGDSALYLCASRRPQGVTDTQYFGPGTRLTVL.

This clone was found many times. The observed sequence ends 3 residues before the CDR3 terminus, with the missing tail filled in from the germline J gene. This chain joins TRBV2 and TRBJ2-7; perhaps D is TRBD1 or TRBD2 (5 bases each). The CDR3 loop spans 12 amino acids. The germline V and J ends were trimmed by 11 bases and 2 bases, with 13 bases remaining between them. From germline, CDR1 is SNHLY and CDR2 FYNNEI. CDR3 region: CAEGNSTYEQYF. CDR3 bases read: TGTGCCGAGGGGAACAGCACCTACGAG.

In this sample, this clone turned up a few times. The CDR3 end is not reached by the read, which stops 3 residues before it; the germline J gene fills it in. The chain joins TRBV6-4 to TRBJ1-2; D is possibly TRBD1 (6 bases). V dropped 2 bases and J dropped 0 bases, with 10 bases sitting between them. Germline values: CDR1 MRHNA, CDR2 SNTAGT. The CDR3 runs 15 residues. The CDR3: CASSDTGLPNYGYTF. Incomplete CDR3 DNA: TGTGCCAGCAGTGACACAGGGCTACCTAACTATGGC.